This T cell receptor beta chain derives from a study of blood T cell repertoires in COVID-19. Background on the study: Material from acute and convalescent COVID-19 was sourced from the United States, Italy and Spain.

This clone appeared a single time. Authors' analysis steps: Estimated nucleated cell counts came from reference gene primer amplification. Data came from immunoSEQ multiplex PCR; TCRdb stores just in-frame clones and leaves some out. V and J calls and clone size are given by that table; D and trimming were obtained from the DNA. The sample contains roughly 81,000 clones, roughly 89% of which appear only once. Sequencing was done on a sample of peripheral blood. This clonotype was sampled from a woman between 45 and 65 years old in a cohort sampled during active COVID-19.

CDR3 region: CASSYGQGSSPLHF. The CDR3 DNA follows: TGTGCCAGCAGTTACGGTCAGGGTAGTTCACCCCTCCACTTT. The rearrangement uses TRBV6-6 and TRBJ1-6, with D possibly TRBD1 on 5 matching bases. Per the germline V gene, CDR1 is MNHNY and CDR2 is SVGAGI (reference sequence). This CDR3 comprises 14 residues. The V gene lost 2 bases and the J gene lost 9 bases, with 11 bases spanning the gap.